The following is a T cell receptor (beta chain) sequence with its context. The protocol was immunoSEQ multiplex PCR, while the TCRdb copy is restricted to in-frame clones and leaves out a portion. The sample includes 95,000 to 150,000 clones, less than 95% seen only once; the top ten take about 7%. The CDR3 totals 13 residues. Germline V gene data show CDR1 as LNHDA and CDR2 as SQIVND (reference sequence). J lost 8 bases, V lost 10 bases, and 6 bases had no gene match. This sample was included in a study of T cell responses to AZD1222 COVID-19 vaccine. The chain couples TRBV19 to TRBJ2-3; the match to TRBD2 covers 13 bases. The receptor's source is an adult in good health. Sequenced material: peripheral blood, taken on day 0 of AZD1222 vaccination. For the CDR3, the DNA is TGTGCCACTCGGACTAGCGGGAGTGTTACGCAGTATTTT. Residues: CATRTSGSVTQYF.